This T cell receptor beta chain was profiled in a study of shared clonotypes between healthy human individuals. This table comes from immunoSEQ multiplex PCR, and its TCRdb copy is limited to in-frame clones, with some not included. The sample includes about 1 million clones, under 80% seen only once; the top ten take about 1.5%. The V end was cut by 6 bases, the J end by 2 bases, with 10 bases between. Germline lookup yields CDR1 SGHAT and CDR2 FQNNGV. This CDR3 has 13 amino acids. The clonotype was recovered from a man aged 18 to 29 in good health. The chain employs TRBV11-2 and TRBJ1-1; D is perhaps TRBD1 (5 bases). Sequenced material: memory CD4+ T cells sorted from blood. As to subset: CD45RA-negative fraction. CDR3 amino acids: CASSRQLNTEAFF. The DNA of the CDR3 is TGTGCCAGCAGTAGACAGTTAAACACTGAAGCTTTCTTT.